Following are 30 T cell receptor beta chains from one sample sequenced in a study of identical twins. A single record per CDR3 protein comes from TCRdb applying MiXCR to the 5' RACE reads. The repertoire holds around 1.7 million distinct CDR3 sequences, with about 32% as singletons. Sequencing used cord blood. Every receptor here comes from a newborn girl in good health.

This clonotype was counted only a few times. The CDR3 DNA reads as TGCGCCAGCAGCCCCCCGGACAGGTACTACGAGCAGTACTTC. It yields the protein CASSPPDRYYEQYF. The V and J genes are TRBV5-1 and TRBJ2-7; TRBD1 matches 7 bases. V lost 4 bases, J lost 3 bases, and 7 bases stayed unmatched. CDR3 length: 14 residues. The germline gives CDR1 SGHRS, CDR2 YFSETQ.

In this sample, this clonotype turned up a few times. The CDR3 bases are TGTGCCAGCATAACGTACAATGAGCAGTTCTTC. Translating gives CASITYNEQFF. The chain couples TRBV28 to TRBJ2-1, with unresolved D. Germline lookup yields CDR1 MDHEN and CDR2 SYDVKM. The CDR3 runs 11 residues. Between the trimmed V and J ends, which lost 7 bases and 4 bases, there was a span of 5 bases.

As regards this clonotype: One junction end does not reproduce the germline sequence, and a read error may be involved. The genes are TRBV29-1 and TRBJ1-2, with no clear D. The CDR3 consists of 14 residues. CDR1 and CDR2 from the germline V gene are SQVTM and ANQGSEA. CDR3 in amino acids: CSVEDTSFNYGYIF. The CDR3 DNA sequence: TGCAGCGTTGAAGATACCTCTTTTAACTATGGCTACATCTTC.

The CDR3 reads CASSLQRGTSSYNEQFF. The CDR3 nucleotides read TGCGCCAGCAGCTTGCAGCGGGGGACATCCTCCTACAATGAGCAGTTCTTC. The J gene is TRBJ2-1, the V gene TRBV5-1, with 8 positions matching TRBD2. CDR1 is SGHRS and CDR2 is YFSETQ in the germline V gene. Trimming removed 1 base from V and 0 bases from J; junction bases left unmatched: 6. The CDR3 sequence is 17 residues long.

This clonotype has just a few counts. The CDR3 reads CASSVETGGYGYTF. The CDR3 nucleotides read TGTGCCAGCAGCGTAGAGACAGGGGGCTATGGCTACACCTTC. The chain uses TRBV9 and TRBJ1-2; 9 bases match TRBD1. The V gene's germline CDR1 is SGDLS and CDR2 YYNGEE. CDR3 length: 14 amino acids. V lost 0 bases and J lost 4; bases outside the gene matches: 1.

This chain joins TRBV2 and TRBJ2-7, with 13 bases that match TRBD2. V lost 7 bases, J lost 4 bases, and 7 bases stayed unmatched. Germline V gene sequence: CDR1 SNHLY, CDR2 FYNNEI. The CDR3 extends over 15 amino acids. CDR3 loop: CASIRGLAGVYEQYF. CDR3 bases: TGTGCCAGCATCCGAGGACTAGCGGGAGTGTACGAGCAGTACTTC.

The CDR3 sequence: CSARAVRGQGQPQHF. In nucleotides, the CDR3 is TGCAGTGCTAGAGCCGTACGGGGGCAAGGTCAGCCCCAGCATTTT. The chain carries TRBV20-1 and TRBJ1-5; possibly TRBD1 for D (6 bases). V lost 1 base, J lost 6 bases, and 16 bases lay in between. Germline V gives CDR1 DFQATT, CDR2 SNEGSKA (reference sequence). CDR3 length: 15 amino acids.

The V gene is TRBV2, the J gene TRBJ1-3, with unresolved D. CDR1 and CDR2 (germline): SNHLY, FYNNEI. The CDR3 has 12 amino acids. With 3 bases removed from V and 4 bases from J, the gap between germline ends came to 4 bases. CDR3 sequence (DNA): TGTGCCAGCAGTGATCACGGAAACACCATATATTTT. Protein: CASSDHGNTIYF.

The chain employs TRBV5-1 and TRBJ2-1, with no clear D. This CDR3 contains 11 residues. V was shortened by 5 bases and J by 11 bases, with 11 bases between the two germline ends. Germline V gene lookup returns CDR1 SGHRS and CDR2 YFSETQ. In DNA form, the CDR3 reads TGCGCCAGCAGGGATGTGGACCAGCAGTTCTTC. Protein product: CASRDVDQQFF.

The table lists this clonotype with a few counts. V usage is TRBV2 and J usage is TRBJ1-1, with unresolved D. Germline CDR1 is SNHLY and CDR2 is FYNNEI. The CDR3 sequence is 9 residues long. The V end was cut by 4 bases, the J end by 13 bases, with 7 bases between. The CDR3 DNA is TGTGCCAGCAGTGGAGATCGTTTCTTT. It yields the protein CASSGDRFF.

The chain is built from TRBV30 and TRBJ2-7; D remains unclear. With 1 base removed from V and 2 bases from J, the gap between germline ends came to 6 bases. CDR3 length: 12 amino acids. Germline values: CDR1 GTSNPN, CDR2 SVGIG (reference sequence). DNA for the CDR3: TGTGCCTGGAGTGCAGCGACCTACGAGCAGTACTTC. As protein: CAWSAATYEQYF.

This clonotype was seen at least ten times. The chain combines TRBV25-1 with TRBJ2-7, with D unclear. This CDR3 is built from 12 residues. Deletions cut 2 bases from V and 3 bases from J, with 5 bases between. The germline CDR1 and CDR2 sequences are MGHDK and SYGVNS. Here the CDR3 DNA reads TGTGCCAGCAGTGAAGGGATCTACGAGCAGTACTTC. It yields the protein CASSEGIYEQYF.

This clonotype was counted only a few times. CDR3 sequence (DNA): TGTGCCAGCAGTCGAGGGCCAGAGACCCAGTACTTC. The encoded protein is CASSRGPETQYF. V is TRBV9 and J is TRBJ2-5; weak D call: TRBD2 (5 bases). The germline gives CDR1 SGDLS, CDR2 YYNGEE. V was trimmed by 5 bases and J by 4 bases, leaving 9 bases between them. This CDR3 spans 12 amino acids.

This clonotype was observed a handful of times. The chain recombines TRBV3-1 with TRBJ2-7, with D possibly being TRBD1 (6 bases). Trimming pared 4 bases from V and 3 bases from J, leaving 10 bases between. CDR3 length equals 13 residues. Per the germline V gene, CDR1 is LGHDT and CDR2 is YNNKEL (reference sequence). CDR3 coding DNA: TGTGCCAGCAGCCTTCAGGGACACTACGAGCAGTACTTC. It codes for CASSLQGHYEQYF.

This clonotype was seen only a few times. The chain recombines TRBV5-1 with TRBJ1-2; no reliable D call. This CDR3 region has 15 residues. Looked up from germline, CDR1 is SGHRS and CDR2 is YFSETQ. Trimming pared 0 bases from V and 6 bases from J, leaving 15 bases between. CDR3 nucleotides: TGCGCCAGCAGCTTGGTCAGTCTCCCCCGGAATGGCTACACCTTC. Translating it yields CASSLVSLPRNGYTF.

This chain connects TRBV5-1 to TRBJ2-1, with 12 positions matching TRBD2. CDR1 and CDR2 from the germline V gene are SGHRS and YFSETQ. The CDR3 sequence is 16 residues long. Unmatched junction bases numbered 6, after V lost 0 bases and J lost 8 bases. CDR3 region: CASSLALAGGPDEQFF. The CDR3 nucleotides are TGCGCCAGCAGCTTGGCTCTAGCGGGAGGGCCGGATGAGCAGTTCTTC.

This clonotype was seen a single time. The chain carries TRBV18 and TRBJ1-1; D not certain. CDR1 and CDR2 (germline): KGHSH, LQKENI. The CDR3 extends over 16 amino acids. V lost 0 bases and J lost 4, with 15 bases in between. The CDR3 here is CASSPPNRAGGTEAFF. The CDR3 bases are TGTGCCAGCTCACCACCGAATCGGGCGGGAGGCACTGAAGCTTTCTTT.

The chain carries TRBV5-1 and TRBJ2-1; 9 bases are shared with TRBD2. This CDR3 is built from 18 residues. In germline, CDR1 is SGHRS, CDR2 YFSETQ. J lost 1 base, V lost 1 base, and 9 bases had no gene match. The CDR3 sequence: CASSLWGIAGESYNEQFF. The CDR3 bases are TGCGCCAGCAGCTTGTGGGGGATAGCGGGGGAGTCCTACAATGAGCAGTTCTTC.

As regards this clonotype: Possible read error: a much larger clone is one base away. The rearrangement links TRBV12-3 or TRBV12-4 to TRBJ1-6, with D possibly TRBD1 on 5 matching bases. The CDR3 is made up of 13 amino acids. CDR3 loop: CTSSHRFNSPLHF. Written as DNA, the CDR3 is TGTACCAGCAGTCACAGGTTTAATTCACCCCTCCACTTT.

The CDR3 sequence is CASSSGGGPRETQYF. CDR3 DNA: TGTGCCAGCAGCTCCGGAGGGGGGCCCCGAGAGACCCAGTACTTC. The V gene is TRBV7-9, the J gene TRBJ2-5, with D perhaps matching TRBD1 or TRBD2 (6 bases each). Germline V gene lookup returns CDR1 SEHNR and CDR2 FQNEAQ (reference sequence). Trimming shortened V by 4 bases and J by 4 bases, and 16 bases separated the two germline ends. The CDR3 loop spans 15 amino acids.

V and J are TRBV7-9 and TRBJ2-7; D may be TRBD1 or TRBD2 (5 bases each). This CDR3 spans 16 amino acids. Trimming shortened V by 1 base and J by 4 bases, and 17 bases separated the two germline ends. CDR1 is SEHNR, CDR2 FQNEAQ, per germline (reference sequence). DNA for the CDR3: TGTGCCAGCAGCTTAGAATTCCGGGACGGCATTTACGAGCAGTACTTC. Amino acids: CASSLEFRDGIYEQYF.

The V gene is TRBV20-1, the J gene TRBJ2-1; D gene unclear. The CDR3 runs 15 residues. Germline V gives CDR1 DFQATT, CDR2 SNEGSKA (reference sequence). Trimming removed 1 base from V and 7 bases from J, with 17 bases in between. CDR3 sequence (DNA): TGCAGTGCTAGAGCCGAGGCCCCGGCAGCAAATGAGCAGTTCTTC. Encoded protein: CSARAEAPAANEQFF.

This clonotype was seen only once. One junction end disagrees with the germline gene, perhaps due to a read error. The gene calls are TRBV2 and TRBJ2-7; no definite D call. CDR3 length equals 14 residues. The germline gives CDR1 SNHLY, CDR2 FYNNEI. CDR3 sequence reads: CASSEGQSSYGQYF. The CDR3 DNA is TGTGCCAGCAGTGAAGGTCAGAGCTCCTACGGGCAGTACTTC. Based on the CDR3 plus reference TRBV2 and TRBJ2-7, the full variable domain is EPEVTQTPSHQVTQMGQEVILRCVPISNHLYFYWYRQILGQKVEFLVSFYNNEISEKSEIFDDQFSVERPDGSNFTLKIRSTKLEDSAMYFCASSEGQSSYGQYFGPGTRLTVT.

CDR3 region: CASSQAGTGGNEQYF. The CDR3 DNA is TGTGCCAGCAGCCAGGCAGGGACAGGGGGCAACGAGCAGTACTTC. V usage is TRBV6-5 and J usage is TRBJ2-5; 12 nucleotides match TRBD1. With the DNA end fitting TRBJ2-7 better, the J assignment may be wrong. CDR3 size: 15 residues. The germline gives CDR1 MNHEY, CDR2 SVGAGI.

This clonotype was picked up a small number of times. This rearrangement joins TRBV4-2 to TRBJ2-3, with 11 bases fitting TRBD2. The CDR3 contains 17 residues. The germline V gene has CDR1 LGHNA and CDR2 YNFKEQ. The junction had 11 bases not matched to a gene; V was cut back by 4 bases and J by 5 bases. The CDR3 DNA is TGTGCCAGCAGCCCACTTAGCGGGAGGGCCATCGGAGATACGCAGTATTTT. This sequence encodes CASSPLSGRAIGDTQYF.

This clonotype was seen more than once but under ten times. This chain links TRBV5-6 with TRBJ1-2, with D tentatively TRBD1 (5 bases). Trimming pared 2 bases from V and 2 bases from J, leaving 10 bases between. Germline CDR1 reads SGHDT; CDR2 reads YYEEEE. This CDR3 contains 14 residues. CDR3 sequence reads: CASSLPTDNYGYTF. Here the CDR3 DNA reads TGTGCCAGCAGCTTACCGACAGACAACTATGGCTACACCTTC.

The chain has TRBV27 and TRBJ1-1, with 8 bases fitting TRBD1. The CDR3 has 15 residues. Trimming cost V 3 bases and J 1 base; bases outside gene matches: 4. Germline CDR1 reads MNHEY; CDR2 reads SMNVEV (reference sequence). The CDR3 nucleotides are TGTGCCAGCAGTTTTGACAGGGGCCAGAACACTGAAGCTTTCTTT. Translated: CASSFDRGQNTEAFF.

This clonotype has more than one count but fewer than ten. The chain carries TRBV21-1 and TRBJ1-4. TRBV21-1 is described as a pseudogene. The CDR3 contains 13 residues. The CDR3 reads CASSLGTREKLFF. CDR3 coding DNA: TGTGCCAGCAGCCTCGGAACACGAGAAAAACTGTTTTTT.

This clonotype was detected only a few times. V usage is TRBV7-8 and J usage is TRBJ2-3; 9 nucleotides line up with TRBD2. From germline, CDR1 is SGHVS and CDR2 FQNEAQ. The CDR3 spans 16 residues. V shed 3 bases, J shed 4 bases, and the junction held 8 bases outside the gene matches. The CDR3 DNA reads TGTGCCAGCAGCTTCTGGGCTAGCGGGATTGCAGATACGCAGTATTTT. The encoded protein is CASSFWASGIADTQYF.

The sample holds a few counts of this clonotype. CDR3 coding DNA: TGTGCCAGCAGTGGACGGACTAGTCTGTCAGCTACGCAGTATTTT. Encoded protein: CASSGRTSLSATQYF. The V and J genes are TRBV25-1 and TRBJ2-3; 7 bases match TRBD2. The J segment lost 8 bases and the V segment lost 4 bases, leaving 12 bases of the junction unmatched. This CDR3 is built from 15 residues. Looked up from germline, CDR1 is MGHDK and CDR2 is SYGVNS. Together with reference TRBV25-1 and TRBJ2-3, the CDR3 gives the full variable domain: EADIYQTPRYLVIGTGKKITLECSQTMGHDKMYWYQQDPGMELHLIHYSYGVNSTEKGDLSSESTVSRIRTEHFPLTLESARPSHTSQYLCASSGRTSLSATQYFGPGTRLTVL.